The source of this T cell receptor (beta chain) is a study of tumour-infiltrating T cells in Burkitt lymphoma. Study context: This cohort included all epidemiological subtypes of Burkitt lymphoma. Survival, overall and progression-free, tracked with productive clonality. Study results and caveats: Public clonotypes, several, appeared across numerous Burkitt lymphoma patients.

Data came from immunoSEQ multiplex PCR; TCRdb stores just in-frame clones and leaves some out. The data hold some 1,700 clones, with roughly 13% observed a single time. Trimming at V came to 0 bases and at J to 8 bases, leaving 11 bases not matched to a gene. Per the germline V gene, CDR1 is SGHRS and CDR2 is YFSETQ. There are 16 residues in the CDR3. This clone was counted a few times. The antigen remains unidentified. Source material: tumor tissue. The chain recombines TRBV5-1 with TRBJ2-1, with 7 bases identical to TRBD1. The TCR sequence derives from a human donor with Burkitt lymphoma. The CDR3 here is CASSLEGGYLTDEQFF. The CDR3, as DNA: TGCGCCAGCAGCTTGGAAGGGGGCTACCTCACAGATGAGCAGTTCTTC.